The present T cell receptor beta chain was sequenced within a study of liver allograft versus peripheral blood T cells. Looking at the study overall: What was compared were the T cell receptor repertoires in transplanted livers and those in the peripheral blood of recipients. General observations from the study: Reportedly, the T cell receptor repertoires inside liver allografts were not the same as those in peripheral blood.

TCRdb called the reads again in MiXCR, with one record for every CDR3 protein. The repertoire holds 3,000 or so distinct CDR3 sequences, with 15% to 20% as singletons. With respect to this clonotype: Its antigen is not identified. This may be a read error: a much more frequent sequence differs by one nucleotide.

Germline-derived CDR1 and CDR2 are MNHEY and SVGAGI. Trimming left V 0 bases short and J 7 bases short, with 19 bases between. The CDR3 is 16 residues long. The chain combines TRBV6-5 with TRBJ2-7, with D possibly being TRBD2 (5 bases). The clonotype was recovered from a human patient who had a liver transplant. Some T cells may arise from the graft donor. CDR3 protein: CASSYSSSWLRREQYF. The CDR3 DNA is TGTGCCAGCAGTTACTCATCGTCTTGGTTGCGGAGGGAGCAGTACTTC.